A single sample gave rise to the 13 T cell receptor beta chains below, sequenced in a study of blood T cell repertoires in COVID-19. The protocol was immunoSEQ multiplex PCR, while the TCRdb copy is restricted to in-frame clones and leaves out a portion. Among 240,000 or so clones, around 90% were seen once, and the ten largest hold 0.95% to 1%. Sequencing used peripheral blood. All receptors derive from a woman in her thirties or forties who had recovered from COVID-19.

This clone was recorded only once. The V gene is TRBV7-8, the J gene TRBJ1-1; unclear D gene. Germline CDR1 reads SGHVS; CDR2 reads FQNEAQ. The CDR3 spans 11 residues. V lost 5 bases and J 6 bases, leaving 7 bases between the germline ends. CDR3 in amino acids: CASSHQAEAFF. CDR3 coding DNA: TGTGCCAGCAGCCATCAGGCTGAAGCTTTCTTT.

This clone appeared a few times. This rearrangement joins TRBV2 to TRBJ2-1; 7 bases agree with TRBD2. Trimming removed 11 bases from V and 2 bases from J; junction bases left unmatched: 3. Germline V CDR1 and CDR2: SNHLY, FYNNEI. The CDR3 is 12 amino acids. CDR3 loop: CAGGGTYNEQFF. The CDR3 DNA reads TGTGCCGGGGGGGGGACCTACAATGAGCAGTTCTTC.

The chain is built from TRBV30 and TRBJ1-2; TRBD1 matches at 8 bases. CDR1 is GTSNPN, CDR2 SVGIG, per germline (reference sequence). This CDR3 contains 12 residues. The V segment lost 7 bases and the J segment 3 bases; nucleotides outside the gene matches: 4. CDR3 coding DNA: TGTGCCTCCGGGACAGGACACTATGGCTACACCTTC. As protein: CASGTGHYGYTF. Filled out from reference TRBV30 and TRBJ1-2, the complete variable domain reads SQTIHQWPATLVQPVGSPLSLECTVEGTSNPNLYWYRQAAGRGLQLLFYSVGIGQISSEVPQNLSASRPQDRQFILSSKKLLLSDSGFYLCASGTGHYGYTFGSGTRLTVV.

The chain carries TRBV18 and TRBJ1-5; the match to TRBD1 covers 10 bases. Per the germline V gene, CDR1 is KGHSH and CDR2 is LQKENI. Trimming at V came to 2 bases and at J to 3 bases, leaving 4 bases not matched to a gene. The CDR3 has 16 amino acids. Written as DNA, the CDR3 is TGTGCCAGCTCACCATTGGGACAGGGGATCAATCAGCCCCAGCATTTT. It is translated as CASSPLGQGINQPQHF.

This clone was detected only once. The chain links TRBV12-3 or TRBV12-4 to TRBJ2-7, with D possibly matching TRBD1 (5 bases). The CDR3 runs to 12 residues. The V and J ends lost 4 bases and 2 bases respectively, with 6 bases between them. CDR3 residues: CASSSGTYEQYV. The CDR3 region has the DNA TGTGCCAGCAGTTCAGGGACCTACGAGCAGTACGTC.

The gene calls are TRBV25-1 and TRBJ1-2; the match to TRBD1 covers 8 bases. The J segment lost 8 bases and the V segment lost 7 bases, leaving 9 bases of the junction unmatched. The germline gives CDR1 MGHDK, CDR2 SYGVNS. The CDR3 runs 13 residues. In DNA, the CDR3 is TGTGCCAGCACACAGGGGGGTATAGCGGGCTACACCTTC. Amino acids: CASTQGGIAGYTF.

The chain couples TRBV5-5 to TRBJ2-2, with D tentatively TRBD1 (6 bases). The V and J ends lost 0 bases and 4 bases respectively, with 10 bases between them. The CDR3 contains 15 residues. Germline V CDR1 and CDR2: SGHKS, YYEKEE (reference sequence). The CDR3 DNA is TGTGCCAGCAGCTTGGGGGACACCCGCACCGGGGAGCTGTTTTTT. It encodes CASSLGDTRTGELFF.

This clone was seen once. The gene calls are TRBV3-1 (or the pseudogene TRBV3-2) and TRBJ1-2; 10 bases match TRBD1. Germline CDR1 is LGHDT and CDR2 is YNNKEL (reference sequence). V lost 3 bases to trimming and J lost 3 bases; unmatched junction nucleotides: 1. The CDR3 length is 14 residues. The CDR3 nucleotides are TGTGCCAGCAGCCAGACAGGGGGCGACTATGGCTACACCTTC. It yields the protein CASSQTGGDYGYTF.

This chain connects TRBV5-1 to TRBJ1-2, with D unclear. V was clipped by 4 bases and J by 2 bases, with 9 bases between them. In germline, CDR1 is SGHRS, CDR2 YFSETQ. This CDR3 comprises 13 residues. This CDR3 is CASSPGANYGYTF. The CDR3 coding sequence is TGCGCCAGCAGCCCCGGAGCAAACTATGGCTACACCTTC.

This clone has a handful of counts. The rearrangement uses TRBV7-9 and TRBJ1-6; D ambiguous. The CDR3 consists of 14 residues. Germline V gene data show CDR1 as SEHNR and CDR2 as FQNEAQ (reference sequence). Trimming pared 1 base from V and 8 bases from J, leaving 9 bases between. CDR3 coding DNA: TGTGCCAGCAGCTTAGGTGGCAAGTATTCACCCCTCCACTTT. It translates to CASSLGGKYSPLHF.

The CDR3 DNA is TGTGCCACCAGTGATGGGGCTAGCGCCCAAGAGACCCAGTACTTC. Its protein is CATSDGASAQETQYF. The gene calls are TRBV24-1 and TRBJ2-5; possible D gene TRBD2, 6 bases. The CDR3 extends over 15 amino acids. V lost 3 bases, J lost 1 base, and 11 bases lay in between. Germline loops: CDR1 KGHDR, CDR2 SFDVKD.

The rearrangement uses TRBV27 and TRBJ1-1; the D is unclear. Between the trimmed V and J ends, which lost 2 bases and 4 bases, there was a span of 14 bases. The CDR3 has 15 amino acids. Germline V gene data show CDR1 as MNHEY and CDR2 as SMNVEV (reference sequence). The CDR3 DNA is TGTGCCAGCAGTTTAAGGGCAGAGGGAGGCACTGAAGCTTTCTTT. Protein sequence: CASSLRAEGGTEAFF.

This chain connects TRBV30 to TRBJ1-4, with D possibly matching TRBD1 (5 bases). With 4 bases removed from V and 5 bases from J, the gap between germline ends came to 17 bases. The CDR3 covers 15 residues. Germline assignment: CDR1 GTSNPN and CDR2 SVGIG (reference sequence). The DNA for the CDR3 is TGTGCCTGGAAGATGTGGCGGGGACCAAATGAAAAACTGTTTTTT. This codes for CAWKMWRGPNEKLFF.